The subject of this entry is one T cell receptor beta chain. The antigen remains undetermined. CDR1 and CDR2 (germline): MDHEN, SYDVKM. J lost 0 bases, V lost 5 bases, and 9 bases had no gene match. The CDR3 runs 16 residues. The repertoire was sequenced with immunoSEQ multiplex PCR; TCRdb's copy has only in-frame clones and lacks some. This table holds tens of thousands of clones, 88% found once. Healthy donors had no documented immune events, such as infections, while sampled. The sample is drawn from a study of identifying expanded T cells in peripheral blood. Study outcomes and limitations: About 1.2 clones differed between technical replicates, versus around 15 and 19 over time.

The sample consisted of blood. This sequence joins TRBV28 and TRBJ2-7; 8 nucleotides match TRBD2. This sequence was found in a person aged 18 to 75 in good health. The CDR3 bases are TGTGCCAGCAGTCGCACCCCGGGGGGGCACTCCTACGAGCAGTACTTC. This gives the protein CASSRTPGGHSYEQYF.